This TCR beta chain was retrieved from a study of cytomegalovirus exposure and HLA in healthy donors (dated by TCRdb to the late 2010s). About the investigation overall: An earlier analysis of approximately 640 of the donors reported roughly 270 Gb of sequence data and some 120 million unique TCR beta sequences from 150 million to 200 million T cells. The study profiled the T cell repertoires of about 720 subjects by immunosequencing and related them to cytomegalovirus serostatus. Across under 500 genotyped donors of the cohort, an average of about 240,000 unique TCR beta nucleotide sequences per donor were sequenced, and roughly a sixth of those sequences were non-productive. Donor age, sex, ethnicity and CMV serostatus were compiled alongside the repertoire data. HLA typing included class I and class II loci at four-digit resolution. Approximately 330 gigabases of sequencing data and about 92 million unique TCR sequences made up an early release that covered around 640 HLA-typed donors. The genetic ancestry cluster associated with self-reported Caucasian donors included about 81% of the 350 to 500 genotyped donors. The number of donors typed differed by locus, with roughly 620-630 for A, B, C, DRB1 and DQB1, 522 for DQA1, nearly 610 for DPA1, and under 490 for DPB1. To decide whether each TCR beta V gene segment behaved as functional or pseudogenic, an earlier analysis of several hundred of the donors relied on high-throughput TCR beta sequencing. The study was designed to test whether signatures of past pathogen exposure could be identified by cataloging public T cell receptors. A later analysis re-examined previously published TCR beta repertoires from just over 650 donors and added high-resolution HLA genotyping to investigate patterns of TCR occurrence. Because of strong linkage in the cohort, roughly five DR-DQ haplotypes were treated as single units for association and clustering. Rather than using new phenotypic data, the later analysis identified candidate immune exposures from TCR beta sequences and from how often those sequences occurred across donors. Every repertoire in the discovery cohort had been generated on one and the same sequencing platform. The study combined high-throughput TCR immunosequencing, statistical association of individual TCRs with disease status, and machine learning to predict cytomegalovirus infection status. Along with the approximately 600-subject first cohort, a separate validation cohort of approximately 110 different subjects was used. A later genetic analysis used genome-wide SNP genotypes for about 65% of the 666 donors, treating that subset as a discovery cohort. Paper-wide results and their limitations: The authors suggested that the approach could potentially be generalized to other disease states and immunological phenotypes. Presence/absence analyses assumed roughly uniform sequencing depth across donors, an assumption that may not hold. The only immune exposure information available for the cohort was CMV serostatus. In a later analysis, the rate of TCR association differed among HLA loci, with DRB1 alleles having the most associated TCRs and HLA-C alleles having the fewest. A later genetic analysis reported fewer N-insertions in productive TCRs among donors in an Asian-associated ancestry cluster than the 666-donor mean. Most TCR sequences were seen in very few donors, while some public TCRs were found in many individuals. In the study, 150 to 200 TCR beta chains were listed as associated with cytomegalovirus. A later analysis associated about 17,000 TCR beta sequences with specific HLA alleles at a false discovery rate of 0.05. The earlier analysis of approximately 590 of the donors excluded seventeen rarely observed V segments, including chromosome 9 orphons, because counts were too low. A group of highly shared sequence variants was considered likely to be a technical artifact of the sequencing pipeline. V-gene and J-gene trimming of TCR beta chains was associated with a missense DCLRE1C variant in a later genetic analysis, and the association was replicated in an independent cohort. Correlated functional status among segregating V segments might reflect linkage disequilibrium, but an unknown experimental factor could not be ruled out. In both the original and validation cohorts, the classifier was reported to diagnose cytomegalovirus status with high specificity and sensitivity. Assigning TCR associations to individual alleles was difficult when HLA alleles, especially DR and DQ, strongly co-occurred. Most CMV-associated TCR beta chains appeared to be HLA-restricted in a later analysis, and the HLA associations seemed to be driven largely by CMV exposure. A further reported finding was that TCR beta sequences accurately predicted the HLA-A and HLA-B alleles for most subjects in the first cohort. In an earlier analysis of several hundred of the donors, most TCR beta V segments were observed in productive rearrangements about 87% or about 30% of the time, broadly matching IMGT annotations. In a later analysis, HLA-associated TCR beta chains were found to be more clonally expanded and to have lower generation probabilities than equally common non-associated chains. Some IMGT-functional V segments, including TRBV6-2 and TRBV6-3, could not be told apart with the 87-base-pair reads, so those segments were excluded. Because HLA typing was missing for some donors at each locus, association tests included only the typed subset. In vitro tests confirmed that three of the cytomegalovirus-associated TCR beta chains recognize cytomegalovirus antigens. Several of the top co-occurrence clusters appeared to be linked to parvovirus B19, influenza, CMV and Epstein-Barr virus, according to a later analysis. The cohort was sequenced for TCR beta chains only, and without alpha or paired-chain data the features that could be detected were limited.

V was cut back by 3 bases and J by 0 bases, leaving a gap of 21 bases between them. The CDR3 starts with the cysteine, ends with the phenylalanine, and has 19 residues. The read is trimmed to its CDR3 DNA, 57 bases read in frame from base 1. The germline V gene (reference sequence) gives CDR1 as LNHDA and CDR2 as SQIVND. Notes on this clone: Its target antigen remains unknown. Base qualities are not at hand, and no much larger clone is one base apart.

Receptor amplification or capture employed the immunoSEQ multiplex PCR assay. The multiplex PCR relied on a mix of 60 forward primers for TCR Vbeta segments and 13 reverse primers for TCR Jbeta segments. A multiplex PCR assay on genomic DNA amplified the CDR3 region of rearranged TCR beta genes. On the Illumina HiSeq System, the amplified TCR beta libraries were sequenced as 87-base-pair reads. The paper's data handling went like this. In a later analysis, tens of millions of unique TCR beta chains were counted across the 650 to 700 repertoires, and roughly 11 million of these chains were shared by at least two donors. A nearest-neighbor algorithm error-corrected the raw reads and collapsed the reads into unique sequences, merging closely related sequences to remove PCR and sequencing errors. Alignment of CDR3 sequences to IMGT reference sequences was used to assign V, D and J gene segments. For a sequence to be retained, a match of at least six nucleotides was required to both a V gene segment and a J gene segment. Rearrangements were classified as productive when the CDR3 lacked stop codons and remained in frame with V and J, and all other rearrangements were classified as non-productive. Following IMGT convention, CDR3 was defined as the stretch from the second conserved V-encoded cysteine up to the conserved J-encoded phenylalanine. The earlier analysis of around 640 of the donors excluded sequences that lacked an unambiguous match to a single V gene segment. In an earlier analysis of approximately 560 of the donors, a V segment was called functional when productive rearrangements were above 56.7%, and segregating when the standard deviation between donors exceeded 5%. To diagnose cytomegalovirus status from the catalog of TCR beta chain sequences, a statistical classification framework was built. V and J gene assignment, in a later analysis, came from comparing TCR nucleotide sequences with IMGT/GENE-DB human TR gene sequences. In a later analysis, CDR3 sequences and most-parsimonious VDJ recombination scenarios were assigned using the TCRdist pipeline. A later analysis defined each TCR beta chain by its CDR3 amino acid sequence plus V-gene family, and excluded reads lacking a unique V-gene family. To address suspected cross-contamination and a sequencing artifact, a later analysis removed approximately 590 highly shared, low-generation-probability nucleotide sequences. A later analysis calculated a clonal expansion index for each public chain from normalized within-repertoire ranks of inferred template counts. In a later analysis, generation probabilities were computed using a VDJ recombination model fitted to out-of-frame rearrangements, and the results were checked against IGoR. In a later analysis, hypergeometric tests were used to score TCR-TCR, TCR-HLA and TCR-CMV co-occurrence, with a repertoire-size bias correction applied to TCR pairs. In a later analysis, false discovery rates were estimated by permuting HLA or CMV assignments 20 times. In a later analysis, co-occurring TCRs were grouped using DBSCAN, with TCRdist sequence similarity added in when clustering inside HLA-allele-positive subsets. Repertoires with fewer than 30,000 or more than 120,000 public chains were left out of co-occurrence clustering, as were five repertoires with anomalous nucleotide sharing. This immuneACCESS table, as held by TCRdb, lists in-frame sequences with V and J called but not all clones. Of the missing ones, under half trace to an unresolved V gene in checked studies; the others have no known cause. That table is the source of V, J and clone size, and D and trimming were worked out from the DNA. Across this sample there are tens of thousands of clones, with 82% seen only once. The ten biggest clones cover 3.8% of the sample.

In total, 666 healthy bone marrow donors made up the cohort. At the time of sampling, every cohort member was nominally healthy, though immune exposures that went unrecorded were likely present. The donor was CMV seronegative and belonged to the group of 350 to 400 seronegative cohort members. Each donor provided a peripheral blood sample, and peripheral blood mononuclear cells were used for TCR beta sequencing. Genomic DNA was extracted from the blood cell samples with the Qiagen DNeasy Blood Extraction Kit. Sequences were obtained from PBMCs. The receptor was derived from a middle-aged man in good health and CMV-seronegative. Recombination connected TRBV19 to TRBJ1-5, with a weak D call of TRBD1 (6 bases match). This receptor has the CDR3 CASSITRTGRRNSNQPQHF. The sequenced DNA: TGTGCCAGTAGTATCACCCGAACAGGGAGACGCAATAGCAATCAGCCCCAGCATTTT.